Listed below are T cell receptor beta chains from one sample, sequenced in a study of blood T cell repertoires in COVID-19. Some clones are missing from TCRdb's copy, which holds only in-frame ones; the method was immunoSEQ multiplex PCR. Found here are about 220,000 clones, 88% of them singletons; the top ten hold just over 0.7%. Sequenced: peripheral blood. Receptors were obtained from a man aged 40-49 years with acute or convalescent COVID-19. Each CDR3 is given with its conserved first and last residue. Fields, in order: D gene, clone size, V gene, J gene, CDR3 length, CDR3 DNA, CDR3 protein. The D gene is left open where the match is weak. Clone size is not always given. Where it is, it says once, few, many or a class for expanded clones.

TRBD1	-	TRBV6-2/TRBV6-3	TRBJ1-2	15	TGTGCCAGCAGTTACTCGATACAGGGGGCGCGTGGCTACACCTTC	CASSYSIQGARGYTF
-	-	TRBV2	TRBJ1-5	15	TGTGCCAGCAGACAGGTCCTAGGTAGCAATCAGCCCCAGCATTTT	CASRQVLGSNQPQHF
-	-	TRBV28	TRBJ2-7	14	TGTGCCAGCAGTTTCAGGGGCCCGAGTAACGAGCAGTACTTC	CASSFRGPSNEQYF
-	-	TRBV27	TRBJ1-6	15	TGTGCCAGCCGTGGGCTAAGCTCCTATAATTCACCCCTCCACTTT	CASRGLSSYNSPLHF
TRBD1	-	TRBV4-2	TRBJ2-7	14	TGTGCCAGCAGCCCGGGACAGGGGAGTGGCGAGCAGTACTTC	CASSPGQGSGEQYF
TRBD1	many	TRBV19	TRBJ2-7	16	TGTGCCAGTAGTCCAGTAGGGGACCTGACAGGGAACGAGCAGTACTTC	CASSPVGDLTGNEQYF
-	-	TRBV28	TRBJ2-1	11	TGTGCCAGCAGCTCGCGGGGTGAGCAGTTCTTC	CASSSRGEQFF
-	-	TRBV9	TRBJ2-3	15	TGTGCCAGCAGCGTAGGGCTAGCTGGGACAGATACGCAGTATTTT	CASSVGLAGTDTQYF
-	-	TRBV5-5	TRBJ2-1	17	TGTGCCAGCAGCTTCCTACAGGGTTCCCTAGGGAACAATGAGCAGTTCTTC	CASSFLQGSLGNNEQFF
-	once	TRBV11-3	TRBJ1-1	13	TGTGCCAGCAGCTTGGACTCTTACACTGAAGCTTTCTTT	CASSLDSYTEAFF
TRBD1	-	TRBV5-1	TRBJ2-1	15	TGCGCCAGCAGCCAGGACAGGGCGACCTACAATGAGCAGTTCTTC	CASSQDRATYNEQFF
-	-	TRBV2	TRBJ1-2	14	TGTGCCAGCAGTGGACAGACCCAACACTATGGCTACACCTTC	CASSGQTQHYGYTF
TRBD2	once	TRBV30	TRBJ2-7	16	TGTGCCTGGAGTGTAGGCACTAGCGGGAGTATATACGAGCAGTACTTC	CAWSVGTSGSIYEQYF
TRBD2	-	TRBV3-1/TRBV3-2	TRBJ2-5	15	TGTGCCAGCAGCCCTAGCGGGGGCAGACAAGAGACCCAGTACTTC	CASSPSGGRQETQYF
-	few	TRBV19	TRBJ1-1	13	TGTGCCAGTAGTACACAGGGGAACACTGAAGCTTTCTTT	CASSTQGNTEAFF
-	-	TRBV18	TRBJ1-5	14	TGTGCCAGCTCACCACCGTATCCCAATCAGCCCCAGCATTTT	CASSPPYPNQPQHF
-	-	TRBV6-2/TRBV6-3	TRBJ1-2	15	TGTGCCAGCAGCCCGACCCCTATCAGTCAGGATGGCTACACCTTC	CASSPTPISQDGYTF
-	-	TRBV28	TRBJ2-6	16	TGTGCCAGCGAGTCAAGGGAGTCGGGAGGGGCCAACGTCCTGACTTTC	CASESRESGGANVLTF
-	-	TRBV11-2	TRBJ1-1	15	TGTGCCAGCAGCTTAGATGGTCTTCCGGTGGCTGAAGCTTTCTTT	CASSLDGLPVAEAFF
TRBD1	-	TRBV11-2	TRBJ1-1	14	TGTGCCAGCAGCTTAGGCAGGGGGCTTGGTGAAGCTTTCTTT	CASSLGRGLGEAFF
TRBD2	once	TRBV5-1	TRBJ2-4	18	TGCGCCAGCAGCCCCACCCTGGGACTAGCGTTAGCCAAAAACATTCAGTACTTC	CASSPTLGLALAKNIQYF
-	-	TRBV28	TRBJ1-2	13	TGTGCCAGCAGTCAAACTCCAGGGTATGGCTACACCTTC	CASSQTPGYGYTF